This T cell receptor (beta chain) was recorded in a study of cytomegalovirus exposure and HLA in healthy donors. The overall study: The roughly 100 million unique TCR beta sequences, from about 180 million T cells, were found by an earlier analysis. Among over 300 genotyped donors, about 85% fell in the Caucasian-associated ancestry cluster. Study-wide results and limits: Later, TCR association rates were found to vary by HLA locus, highest for DRB1 and lowest for HLA-C.

Of note for this clone: The antigen remains unidentified.

PCR employed 60 Vbeta and 13 Jbeta primers. Original processing methods: Approximately 72 million unique TCR beta chains, around 10 million of them shared, were counted by a later analysis. TCRdb keeps only in-frame clones here, not all; method: immunoSEQ multiplex PCR. D and trimming come from the DNA, and the V and J calls and clone size come from that table. The data show about 120,000 clones, roughly 80% seen once. CDR1 and CDR2 (germline): SGHDT, YYEEEE. V lost 3 bases and J 4 bases, leaving 18 bases between the germline ends. The CDR3 covers 16 residues. The specimen sequenced was PBMCs. This receptor was obtained from a woman younger than 45 in good health and CMV-seropositive. V and J are TRBV5-6 and TRBJ2-3; a weak D match, TRBD1 (5 bases). As DNA, the CDR3 is TGTGCCAGCAGCTATGCCCGGACAACAAGAGCAGATACGCAGTATTTT. Translated, it gives CASSYARTTRADTQYF.